This T cell receptor beta chain is drawn from a study of cytomegalovirus exposure and HLA in healthy donors. Across the whole study: Tens of millions of unique TCRs, all from HLA-typed donors, were included in an early release of the data. Study-level findings and limits: A later analysis reportedly found that, within productive TCRs, an Asian-associated ancestry cluster had fewer N-insertions than the mean observed across the roughly 700 donors. Rates of TCR association differed by HLA locus in a later analysis, with DRB1 highest and HLA-C lowest. In most subjects, TCR beta sequences reportedly gave accurate predictions of HLA-A and HLA-B alleles.

Primers: 60 Vbeta forward and 13 Jbeta reverse. Sequencing was performed with immunoSEQ multiplex PCR; in TCRdb, only in-frame clones are kept and a portion is missing. The sample shows tens of thousands of clones, approximately 58% of them seen only once. The CDR3 runs 15 residues. J gave up 5 bases and V 6 bases, and 11 bases lay outside the gene matches. Germline V gives CDR1 MNHEY, CDR2 SVGAGI. Regarding this clone: Its antigen is not identified.

Sequenced material: PBMCs. The TCR comes from a woman aged 45 to 65 in good health and CMV-seronegative. The chain recombines TRBV6-5 with TRBJ2-7, with TRBD2 matching 9 bases. The CDR3 is CASRPTGLASHEQYF. CDR3 nucleotides: TGTGCCAGCAGGCCCACGGGACTAGCTAGCCACGAGCAGTACTTC.